The 23 T cell receptor beta chains below come from one sample, sequenced in a study of T cells in Graves' hyperthyroidism and ophthalmopathy. Template material for amplifying TCR beta CDR3 regions consisted of RNA transcripts. First-round RT-PCR of the TCR CDR3 relied on the HTBI primer set. MiXCR was run by TCRdb on the multiplex PCR reads, yielding one entry per CDR3 protein. Of about 360,000 distinct CDR3 sequences in the sample, roughly 14% were seen once. The sequencing sample was made of blood. These TCRs come from a woman between 18 and 29 years old with Graves' hyperthyroidism that later progressed to Graves' ophthalmopathy.

This clonotype occurred many times. The rearrangement uses TRBV2 and TRBJ1-1; no reliable D call. Per the germline V gene, CDR1 is SNHLY and CDR2 is FYNNEI. The CDR3 loop spans 13 amino acids. V lost 6 bases, J lost 2 bases, and 10 bases lay in between. The CDR3, as DNA: TGTGCCAGCAGCCCGGAGTCCAACACTGAAGCTTTCTTT. Its protein is CASSPESNTEAFF.

The J gene is TRBJ1-2, the V gene TRBV5-1; 7 bases are a match to TRBD1. Germline lookup yields CDR1 SGHRS and CDR2 YFSETQ. J gave up 6 bases and V 5 bases, and 16 bases lay outside the gene matches. CDR3 length equals 16 residues. The CDR3 DNA sequence: TGCGCCAGCAGTTTCGCGCAAAGGGGGCTAGGGGATGGCTACACCTTC. Translated: CASSFAQRGLGDGYTF.

Ten or more counts support this clonotype. The chain joins TRBV4-3 to TRBJ2-1, with TRBD2 as a possible D gene (6 bases). The CDR3 covers 14 residues. V shed 0 bases and J shed 8 bases, with 11 bases lying between them. Germline V gene lookup returns CDR1 LGHNA and CDR2 YSLEER. This CDR3 reads CASSQETSLYEQFF. DNA for the CDR3: TGCGCCAGCAGCCAAGAGACTAGTTTGTATGAGCAGTTCTTC.

This clonotype has ten or more counts. The chain is built from TRBV6-1 and TRBJ1-2; TRBD1 agrees at 11 bases. Unmatched junction bases numbered 8, after V lost 5 bases and J lost 6 bases. The germline V gene has CDR1 MNHNS and CDR2 SASEGT. This CDR3 comprises 15 residues. In nucleotides, the CDR3 is TGTGCCAGCAGTCCCCGGGACAGGGGGAATGATGGCTACACCTTC. Amino acid sequence: CASSPRDRGNDGYTF.

This clonotype was counted ten times or more. This chain links TRBV7-2 with TRBJ2-1; TRBD2 matches 8 bases. CDR3 length equals 18 residues. The V and J ends lost 1 base and 0 bases, in that order; junction bases with no gene match: 8. From germline, CDR1 is SGHTA and CDR2 FQGNSA. The CDR3 here is CASSLGPPGLGSYNEQFF. As DNA, the CDR3 is TGTGCCAGCAGCTTAGGGCCTCCGGGACTAGGCTCCTACAATGAGCAGTTCTTC.

This clonotype occurred many times. V usage is TRBV28 and J usage is TRBJ1-1; weak D call: TRBD1 (6 bases). Trimming left V 2 bases short and J 11 bases short, with 15 bases between. Germline values: CDR1 MDHEN, CDR2 SYDVKM. This CDR3 region has 13 residues. The CDR3: CASSLGQKGGAFF. The CDR3, as DNA: TGTGCCAGCAGTTTAGGACAGAAAGGGGGGGCTTTCTTT.

Worth noting for this clonotype: The missing conserved phenylalanine or tryptophan at the end of this CDR3 makes a read error likely. This chain links TRBV4-2 with TRBJ2-5; D call uncertain. Trimming cost V 0 bases and J 3 bases, with 11 bases left between them. The CDR3 sequence is 15 residues long. Germline loops: CDR1 LGHNA, CDR2 YNFKEQ. As DNA, the CDR3 is TGTGCCAGCAGCCAAGATTATACTGGGAAAGAGACCCAGTACTCC. The encoded protein is CASSQDYTGKETQYS.

This clonotype was observed at least ten times. The V call is TRBV6-5, the J call TRBJ2-5; D is perhaps TRBD2 (5 bases). Trimming cost V 2 bases and J 4 bases, with 14 bases left between them. Germline V CDR1 and CDR2: MNHEY, SVGAGI. The CDR3 covers 15 residues. The CDR3 bases are TGTGCCAGCAGTTACGAGACTACGCCCCGAGAGACCCAGTACTTC. It is translated as CASSYETTPRETQYF.

The V call is TRBV7-9, the J call TRBJ2-6; tentative D call: TRBD1 (6 bases). The CDR3 loop spans 18 amino acids. V lost 5 bases, J lost 0 bases, and 17 bases lay in between. Germline V gene lookup returns CDR1 SEHNR and CDR2 FQNEAQ (reference sequence). This CDR3 reads CASSTHRVFGSGANVLTF. Here the CDR3 DNA reads TGTGCCAGCAGCACTCACAGGGTATTCGGCTCTGGGGCCAACGTCCTGACTTTC. Using reference TRBV7-9 and TRBJ2-6 for the parts outside the CDR3, the full variable domain is DTGVSQNPRHKITKRGQNVTFRCDPISEHNRLYWYRQTLGQGPEFLTYFQNEAQLEKSRLLSDRFSAERPKGSFSTLEIQRTEQGDSAMYLCASSTHRVFGSGANVLTFGAGSRLTVL.

In this sample, this clonotype turned up once. A single base separates this from a much larger clone, so it may be a read error. The chain is built from TRBV18 and TRBJ2-2; TRBD1 aligns across 9 bases. Germline CDR1 KGHSH, CDR2 LQKENI. The CDR3 totals 17 residues. The CDR3 sequence: CASSPPTGTGNTGELLF. Written as DNA, the CDR3 is TGTGCCAGCTCACCACCGACCGGGACAGGGAACACCGGGGAGCTGTTGTTT.

The CDR3 region has the DNA TGTGCCAGCAGCCAAGCTCTCGACGGGTGGGCTAGCACAGATACGCAGTATTTT. The encoded protein is CASSQALDGWASTDTQYF. The chain links TRBV4-2 to TRBJ2-3; D unclear. Trimming left V 1 base short and J 0 bases short, with 17 bases between. Germline V lookup: CDR1 LGHNA, CDR2 YNFKEQ. This CDR3 spans 18 amino acids.

This clonotype appeared many times. Here the CDR3 DNA reads TGTGCCAGCAGCTTAGTAGGAGCGATAACAGATACGCAGTATTTT. It is translated as CASSLVGAITDTQYF. The chain recombines TRBV7-2 with TRBJ2-3, with D unclear. The V and J ends lost 1 base and 3 bases respectively, with 11 bases between them. The CDR3 has 15 amino acids. From germline, CDR1 is SGHTA and CDR2 FQGNSA.

This clonotype was detected many times. This chain joins TRBV10-2 and TRBJ1-3; perhaps TRBD1 as D (5 bases). The CDR3 loop spans 16 amino acids. V was shortened by 2 bases and J by 2 bases, with 13 bases between the two germline ends. Germline CDR1 reads WSHSY; CDR2 reads SAAADI. The CDR3 bases are TGCGCCAGCAGTGAGACAGGAAGGCACACTGGAAACACCATATATTTT. It yields the protein CASSETGRHTGNTIYF.

This clonotype was picked up many times. The V gene is TRBV7-2, the J gene TRBJ2-7; TRBD1 agrees at 10 bases. The V segment lost 6 bases and the J segment 3 bases; nucleotides outside the gene matches: 8. Germline CDR1 is SGHTA and CDR2 is FQGNSA. The CDR3 length is 15 residues. Here the CDR3 reads CASRPGTGAFYEQYF. The CDR3 nucleotides read TGTGCCAGCAGACCCGGGACAGGGGCCTTCTACGAGCAGTACTTC.

This clonotype was observed many times. The V call is TRBV12-3 or TRBV12-4, the J call TRBJ1-2; D is ambiguous. V lost 5 bases and J lost 6, with 19 bases in between. The CDR3 is 15 amino acids. The CDR3 sequence: CASSPLEALDDGYTF. The CDR3 DNA is TGTGCCAGCAGTCCCCTCGAGGCCCTTGATGATGGCTACACCTTC.

This clonotype has at least ten counts. J is TRBJ2-5 and V is TRBV7-2; D not certain. This CDR3 has 12 amino acids. Germline CDR1 and CDR2: SGHTA and FQGNSA. Deletions cut 5 bases from V and 5 bases from J, with 9 bases between. CDR3 bases: TGTGCCAGCAGCATGTTAAGGGAGACCCAGTACTTC. Residues: CASSMLRETQYF.

This clonotype was counted between two and nine times. The chain joins TRBV25-1 to TRBJ2-7; 8 bases align to TRBD2. From germline, CDR1 is MGHDK and CDR2 SYGVNS. The V gene end was trimmed by 8 bases and the J gene end by 4 bases; junction bases not matched to a gene: 10. This CDR3 contains 14 residues. In DNA, the CDR3 is TGTGCCAGCCAAGATAGCGGGAAGGGGTACGAGCAGTACTTC. This gives the protein CASQDSGKGYEQYF.

This clonotype was counted at least ten times. This sequence joins TRBV30 and TRBJ1-2; D unclear. Trimming removed 2 bases at V and 7 bases at J, with 8 bases between. The CDR3 is made up of 11 amino acids. CDR1 and CDR2 (germline): GTSNPN, SVGIG (reference sequence). The CDR3: CAWSPGGGYTF. CDR3 DNA sequence: TGTGCCTGGAGTCCTGGTGGTGGCTACACCTTC.

A remark on this clonotype: A read error may be the cause here, since a much bigger clone is one base away. The chain carries TRBV7-2 and TRBJ1-3; D is uncertain. The CDR3 runs 12 residues. Germline V lookup: CDR1 SGHTA, CDR2 FQGNSA. The CDR3 spells CACSSTRNTIYF. The CDR3, as DNA: TGTGCCTGCAGCTCGACAAGAAACACCATATATTTT.

This clonotype was counted between two and nine times. The rearrangement uses TRBV5-1 and TRBJ2-3; weak D call: TRBD1 (5 bases). Germline values: CDR1 SGHRS, CDR2 YFSETQ. This CDR3 has 15 residues. Trimming removed 6 bases from V and 1 base from J, with 15 bases in between. The CDR3 DNA is TGCGCCAGCAACCCATCAGGGATAGGCACAGATACGCAGTATTTT. The encoded protein is CASNPSGIGTDTQYF.

This clonotype was counted many times. The chain combines TRBV2 with TRBJ2-2; TRBD1 might be the D (7 bases). This CDR3 has 13 amino acids. The V and J ends lost 6 bases and 7 bases respectively, with 12 bases between them. Germline V gene sequence: CDR1 SNHLY, CDR2 FYNNEI. CDR3: CASSTRGVGELFF. CDR3 coding DNA: TGTGCCAGCAGCACCAGGGGGGTCGGGGAGCTGTTTTTT.

The sample holds a few counts of this clonotype. Relative to the germline gene, one junction end is altered; a read error may explain this. The rearrangement joins TRBV11-2 to TRBJ2-7; 10 bases line up with TRBD2. CDR3 length equals 18 residues. Germline V gene sequence: CDR1 SGHAT, CDR2 FQNNGV. The CDR3 DNA reads TGTGCCAGCAGGAAACCTAGCGGGAGTCTCCCAAGGGCCTACGGGCAGTACTTC. The encoded protein is CASRKPSGSLPRAYGQYF.

This clonotype was seen ten or more times. This sequence joins TRBV7-2 and TRBJ2-7, with TRBD2 matching over 7 bases. This CDR3 has 14 amino acids. V gave up 3 bases and J gave up 2 bases; unmatched junction bases: 4. The germline CDR1 and CDR2 sequences are SGHTA and FQGNSA. The CDR3: CASSLTSRPYEQYF. Here the CDR3 DNA reads TGTGCCAGCAGCTTGACTAGCCGACCCTACGAGCAGTACTTC.